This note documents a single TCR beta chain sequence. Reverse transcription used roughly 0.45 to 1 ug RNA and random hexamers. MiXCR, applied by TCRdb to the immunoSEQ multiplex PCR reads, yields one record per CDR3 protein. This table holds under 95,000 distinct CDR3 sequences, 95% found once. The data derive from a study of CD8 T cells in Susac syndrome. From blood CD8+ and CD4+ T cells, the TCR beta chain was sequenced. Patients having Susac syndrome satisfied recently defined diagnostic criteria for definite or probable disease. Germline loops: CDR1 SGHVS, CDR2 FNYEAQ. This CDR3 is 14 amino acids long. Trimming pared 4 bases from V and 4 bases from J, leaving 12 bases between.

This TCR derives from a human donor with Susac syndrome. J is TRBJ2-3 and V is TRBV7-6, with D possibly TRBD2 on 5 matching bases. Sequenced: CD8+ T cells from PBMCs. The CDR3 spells CASSSWEKADTQYF. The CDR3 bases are TGTGCCAGCAGCTCATGGGAGAAAGCAGATACGCAGTATTTT.